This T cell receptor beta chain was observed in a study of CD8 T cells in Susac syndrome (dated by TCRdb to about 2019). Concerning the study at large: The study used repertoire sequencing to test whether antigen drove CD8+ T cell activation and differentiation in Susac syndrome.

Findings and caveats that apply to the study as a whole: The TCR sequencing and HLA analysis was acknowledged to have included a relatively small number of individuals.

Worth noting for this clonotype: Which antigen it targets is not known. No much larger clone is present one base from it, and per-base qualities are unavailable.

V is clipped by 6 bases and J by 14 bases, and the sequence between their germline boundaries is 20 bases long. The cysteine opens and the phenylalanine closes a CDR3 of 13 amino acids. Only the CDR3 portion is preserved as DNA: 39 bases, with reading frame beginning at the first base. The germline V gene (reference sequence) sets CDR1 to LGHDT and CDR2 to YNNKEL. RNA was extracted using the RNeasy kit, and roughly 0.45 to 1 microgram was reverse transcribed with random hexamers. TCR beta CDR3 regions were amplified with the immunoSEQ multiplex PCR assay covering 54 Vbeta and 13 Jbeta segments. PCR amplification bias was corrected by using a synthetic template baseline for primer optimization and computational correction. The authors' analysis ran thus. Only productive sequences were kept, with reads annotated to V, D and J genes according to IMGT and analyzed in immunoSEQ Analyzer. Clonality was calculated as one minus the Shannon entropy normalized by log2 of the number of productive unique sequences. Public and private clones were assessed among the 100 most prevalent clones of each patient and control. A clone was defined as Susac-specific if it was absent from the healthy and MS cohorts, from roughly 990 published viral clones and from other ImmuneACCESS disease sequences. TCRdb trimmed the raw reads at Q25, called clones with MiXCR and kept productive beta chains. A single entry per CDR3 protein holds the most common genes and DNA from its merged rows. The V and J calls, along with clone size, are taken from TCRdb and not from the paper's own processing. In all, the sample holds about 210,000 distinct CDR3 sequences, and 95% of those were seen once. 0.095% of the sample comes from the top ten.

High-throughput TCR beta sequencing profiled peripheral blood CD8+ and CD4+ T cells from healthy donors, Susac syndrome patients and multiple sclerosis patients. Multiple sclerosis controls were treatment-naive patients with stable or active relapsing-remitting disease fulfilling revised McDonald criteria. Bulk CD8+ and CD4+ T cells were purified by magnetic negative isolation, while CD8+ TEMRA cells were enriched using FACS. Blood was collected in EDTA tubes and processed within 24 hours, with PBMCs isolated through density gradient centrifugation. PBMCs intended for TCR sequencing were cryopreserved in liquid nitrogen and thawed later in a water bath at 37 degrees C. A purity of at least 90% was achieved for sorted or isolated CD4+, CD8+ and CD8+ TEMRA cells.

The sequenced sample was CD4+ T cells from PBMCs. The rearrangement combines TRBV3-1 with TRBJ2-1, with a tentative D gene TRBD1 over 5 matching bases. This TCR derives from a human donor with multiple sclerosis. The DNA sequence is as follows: TGTGCCAGCAGGCTAAATGGGGCTCTAGGGGAGTTCTTC. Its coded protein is CASRLNGALGEFF.